This TCR beta chain was identified during a study of T cell responses to AZD1222 COVID-19 vaccine. Points on this clone: Its antigen is unidentified.

V lost 3 bases to trimming and J lost 2 bases, with 5 bases between them. Germline V gene sequence: CDR1 DFQATT, CDR2 SNEGSKA (reference sequence). The CDR3 has 12 residues. TCRdb's table, derived via immunoSEQ multiplex PCR, lists solely in-frame clones and lacks some. The sample consists of 200,000 or so clones, 85% to 95% of them appearing once. The study's findings and limits: Unmutated variant regions reportedly attract nearly half of all spike-specific TCRs. The study found vaccine-associated CD4 TCRs spanning spike, dominant at 160-218 and 743-854. White British ancestry dominated among donors, who included more females, and clonal diversity was possibly underestimated.

This receptor was taken from an adult in good health. This material consisted of peripheral blood, taken on day 0 of MenACWY control vaccination. The V gene is TRBV20-1, the J gene TRBJ1-5, with unresolved D. The CDR3 loop is CSASRRNQPQHF. CDR3 coding DNA: TGCAGTGCTAGTCGGCGCAATCAGCCCCAGCATTTT.